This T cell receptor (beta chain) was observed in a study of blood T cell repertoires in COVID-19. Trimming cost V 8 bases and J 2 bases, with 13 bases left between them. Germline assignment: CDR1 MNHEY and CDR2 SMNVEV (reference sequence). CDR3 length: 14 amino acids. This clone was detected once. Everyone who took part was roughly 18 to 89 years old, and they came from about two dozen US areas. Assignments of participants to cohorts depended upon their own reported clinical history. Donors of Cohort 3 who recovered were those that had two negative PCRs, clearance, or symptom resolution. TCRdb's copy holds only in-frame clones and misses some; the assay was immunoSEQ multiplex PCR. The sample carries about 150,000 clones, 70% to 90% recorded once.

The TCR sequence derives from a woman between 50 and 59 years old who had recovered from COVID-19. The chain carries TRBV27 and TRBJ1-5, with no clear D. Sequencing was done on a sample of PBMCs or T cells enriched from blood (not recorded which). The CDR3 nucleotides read TGTGCCAGCGGCCGCCCGGGAGGCAATCAGCCCCAGCATTTT. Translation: CASGRPGGNQPQHF.